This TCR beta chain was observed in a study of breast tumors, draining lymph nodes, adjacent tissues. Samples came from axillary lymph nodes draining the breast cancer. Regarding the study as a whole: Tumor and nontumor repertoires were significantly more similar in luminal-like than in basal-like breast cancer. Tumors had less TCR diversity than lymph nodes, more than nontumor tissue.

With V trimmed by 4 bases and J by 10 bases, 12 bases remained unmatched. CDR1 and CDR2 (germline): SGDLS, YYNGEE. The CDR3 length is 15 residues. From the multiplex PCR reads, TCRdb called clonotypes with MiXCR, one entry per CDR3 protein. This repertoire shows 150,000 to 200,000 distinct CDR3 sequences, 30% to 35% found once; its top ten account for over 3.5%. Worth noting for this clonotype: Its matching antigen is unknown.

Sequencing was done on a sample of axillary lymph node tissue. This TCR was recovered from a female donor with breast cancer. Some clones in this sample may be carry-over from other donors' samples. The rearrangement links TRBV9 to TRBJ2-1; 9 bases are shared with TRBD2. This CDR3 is CASSLQGGLAGEQFF. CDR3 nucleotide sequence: TGTGCCAGCAGCCTTCAGGGGGGACTAGCCGGGGAGCAGTTCTTC.